These 15 T cell receptor beta chains were all obtained from the same sample, sequenced in a study of T cell responses to AZD1222 COVID-19 vaccine. Profiled with immunoSEQ multiplex PCR; TCRdb holds only in-frame clones, not every one. Of roughly 150,000 clones in the sample, 84% were seen once. Here the sequenced sample was peripheral blood, taken on day 0 of AZD1222 vaccination. Source of these receptors: an adult in good health.

The rearrangement joins TRBV5-1 to TRBJ2-7, with no clear D. In germline, CDR1 is SGHRS, CDR2 YFSETQ. The ends were cut back, 0 bases at V and 2 bases at J, with 9 bases in the middle. CDR3 length: 14 residues. CDR3: CASSLGGRPYEQYF. The CDR3 DNA reads TGCGCCAGCAGCTTGGGGGGAAGACCCTACGAGCAGTACTTC.

The genes are TRBV28 and TRBJ2-1; 9 bases match TRBD2. CDR1 MDHEN and CDR2 SYDVKM come from the germline V gene. Trimming took 4 bases from V and 3 from J; bases not matched to a gene: 10. The CDR3 sequence is 17 residues long. The CDR3 nucleotides read TGTGCCAGCAGTTCCAAATTCAGCGGGGGGATCTACAATGAGCAGTTCTTC. This encodes CASSSKFSGGIYNEQFF.

J is TRBJ2-2 and V is TRBV7-6; 9 bases map to TRBD1. The CDR3 extends over 15 amino acids. The germline CDR1 and CDR2 sequences are SGHVS and FNYEAQ. V lost 5 bases to trimming and J lost 4 bases; unmatched junction nucleotides: 5. CDR3 residues: CASSAQGAGTGELFF. CDR3 coding DNA: TGTGCCAGCAGCGCACAGGGGGCTGGCACCGGGGAGCTGTTTTTT.

V is TRBV27 and J is TRBJ2-3, with 13 positions matching TRBD2. The length of the CDR3 is 18 residues. The V gene's germline CDR1 is MNHEY and CDR2 SMNVEV (reference sequence). J was trimmed by 0 bases and V by 2 bases; bases with no gene match: 5. The CDR3 region is CASSLRGTSGTSTDTQYF. CDR3 DNA sequence: TGTGCCAGCAGTTTAAGGGGGACTAGCGGGACTAGCACAGATACGCAGTATTTT.

The chain couples TRBV30 to TRBJ1-5; 8 bases are shared with TRBD1. V shed 2 bases and J 1 base; nucleotides not matched to a gene: 10. From germline, CDR1 is GTSNPN and CDR2 SVGIG (reference sequence). The CDR3 runs to 17 residues. The chain's CDR3 is CAWSPGQAILSNQPQHF. The DNA of the CDR3 is TGTGCCTGGAGTCCGGGACAGGCCATTCTCAGCAATCAGCCCCAGCATTTT.

The V call is TRBV28, the J call TRBJ1-3, with 9 bases that match TRBD1. CDR3 size: 16 residues. Looked up from germline, CDR1 is MDHEN and CDR2 is SYDVKM. The junction had 7 bases not matched to a gene; V was cut back by 3 bases and J by 4 bases. CDR3 amino acids: CASSLMTGGKGNTIYF. CDR3 bases: TGTGCCAGCAGTTTGATGACAGGGGGAAAAGGAAACACCATATATTTT.

The J gene is TRBJ1-1, the V gene TRBV4-1, with D possibly TRBD1 on 6 matching bases. Germline CDR1 MGHRA, CDR2 YSYEKL. The CDR3 is 19 amino acids. The CDR3 sequence: CPTSQPGAGGGGRRTEAFF. The CDR3 nucleotides are TGCCCCACCAGCCAACCGGGAGCCGGGGGAGGGGGTAGACGGACTGAAGCTTTCTTT.

This clone is a singleton in its sample. This chain joins TRBV18 and TRBJ1-2; D possibly corresponds to TRBD1 (5 bases). Germline loops: CDR1 KGHSH, CDR2 LQKENI. This CDR3 contains 15 residues. Deletions cut 6 bases from V and 8 bases from J, with 22 bases between. This CDR3 reads CASSPRTAQGGGYTF. CDR3 sequence (DNA): TGTGCCAGCTCTCCTAGGACGGCCCAGGGTGGGGGCTACACCTTC.

V usage is TRBV18 and J usage is TRBJ1-6, with a tentative D call TRBD1 (6 bases). Germline values: CDR1 KGHSH, CDR2 LQKENI. The CDR3 loop spans 14 amino acids. V was shortened by 6 bases and J by 5 bases, with 11 bases between the two germline ends. DNA for the CDR3: TGTGCCAGCTCGCGGGACACGGATAATTCACCCCTCCACTTT. Translation: CASSRDTDNSPLHF. Full variable domain (remainder filled in from reference TRBV18 and TRBJ1-6): NAGVMQNPRHLVRRRGQEARLRCSPMKGHSHVYWYRQLPEEGLKFMVYLQKENIIDESGMPKERFSAEFPKEGPSILRIQQVVRGDSAAYFCASSRDTDNSPLHFGNGTRLTVT.

J is TRBJ1-5 and V is TRBV28; no clear D. CDR1 MDHEN and CDR2 SYDVKM come from the germline V gene. There are 16 residues in the CDR3. V gave up 6 bases and J gave up 5 bases, with 20 bases separating them. CDR3: CASRTFPGIIDQPQHF. The CDR3 DNA reads TGTGCCAGCAGAACCTTCCCGGGGATTATCGATCAGCCCCAGCATTTT.

The chain couples TRBV6-1 to TRBJ2-1, with D possibly being TRBD1 or TRBD2 (5 bases each). V shed 2 bases and J shed 8 bases, with 10 bases lying between them. The germline gives CDR1 MNHNS, CDR2 SASEGT. CDR3 length equals 13 residues. In nucleotides, the CDR3 is TGTGCCAGCAGTGAAAGGAGAGGGGATGAGCAGTTCTTC. It translates to CASSERRGDEQFF.

The chain has TRBV20-1 and TRBJ1-5; D remains ambiguous. The germline CDR1 and CDR2 sequences are DFQATT and SNEGSKA (reference sequence). V lost 3 bases and J lost 4, with 10 bases in between. The CDR3 sequence is 13 residues long. The CDR3 protein is CSASPFENQPQHF. Written as DNA, the CDR3 is TGCAGTGCTAGTCCATTCGAGAATCAGCCCCAGCATTTT.

The genes are TRBV7-6 and TRBJ2-5; D is unresolved. The V end lost 2 bases, the J end lost 3 bases, and 1 base lay between the germline ends. The CDR3 contains 11 residues. Germline CDR1 reads SGHVS; CDR2 reads FNYEAQ. In DNA form, the CDR3 reads TGTGCCAGCAGCTTAAAAGAGACCCAGTACTTC. Protein sequence: CASSLKETQYF. Full variable domain (outside the CDR3, taken from reference TRBV7-6 and TRBJ2-5): GAGVSQSPRYKVTKRGQDVALRCDPISGHVSLYWYRQALGQGPEFLTYFNYEAQQDKSGLPNDRFSAERPEGSISTLTIQRTEQRDSAMYRCASSLKETQYFGPGTRLLVL.

V usage is TRBV3-1 (or the pseudogene TRBV3-2) and J usage is TRBJ1-2; 7 bases fit TRBD1. The ends lost 0 bases at V and 5 bases at J; junction bases unmatched: 6. The CDR3 totals 15 residues. Germline CDR1 is LGHDT and CDR2 is YNNKEL (reference sequence). The CDR3 here is CASSQELGGLYGYTF. The CDR3 region has the DNA TGTGCCAGCAGCCAAGAGTTAGGGGGCCTTTATGGCTACACCTTC.

The chain joins TRBV11-2 to TRBJ1-1; D remains unclear. Germline CDR1 reads SGHAT; CDR2 reads FQNNGV. This CDR3 contains 14 residues. Trimming shortened V by 1 base and J by 5 bases, and 11 bases separated the two germline ends. In DNA, the CDR3 is TGTGCCAGCAGCTTAGTGGGATTTGGGACTGAAGCTTTCTTT. Amino acids: CASSLVGFGTEAFF.